The 2 T cell receptor beta chains in this list originate from one sample, sequenced in a study of CD8 T cells in Susac syndrome. Random hexamers were used to reverse transcribe the RNA input (about 0.5 to 1 ug). TCRdb used MiXCR to reprocess the immunoSEQ multiplex PCR reads, holding one entry per CDR3 protein. The sample gives about 81,000 distinct CDR3 sequences, nearly 95% of which show up once; about 0.99% is in the top ten. Sequences were obtained from CD8+ T cells from PBMCs. These receptors all stem from a human donor with Susac syndrome.

The V call is TRBV29-1, the J call TRBJ1-1, with D unresolved. Germline V gene data show CDR1 as SQVTM and CDR2 as ANQGSEA. This CDR3 is built from 15 residues. V lost 4 bases and J lost 4, with 19 bases in between. The CDR3: CSVGWALGIGTEAFF. The CDR3 DNA reads as TGCAGCGTTGGCTGGGCGCTTGGGATAGGCACTGAAGCTTTCTTT.

The V call is TRBV7-8, the J call TRBJ2-3; D is ambiguous. Trimming stripped 2 bases from V and 0 bases from J, with 6 bases between. This CDR3 is built from 14 residues. Germline V gives CDR1 SGHVS, CDR2 FQNEAQ. The DNA for the CDR3 is TGTGCCAGCAGCTTATTGGGGAGCACAGATACGCAGTATTTT. This codes for CASSLLGSTDTQYF.